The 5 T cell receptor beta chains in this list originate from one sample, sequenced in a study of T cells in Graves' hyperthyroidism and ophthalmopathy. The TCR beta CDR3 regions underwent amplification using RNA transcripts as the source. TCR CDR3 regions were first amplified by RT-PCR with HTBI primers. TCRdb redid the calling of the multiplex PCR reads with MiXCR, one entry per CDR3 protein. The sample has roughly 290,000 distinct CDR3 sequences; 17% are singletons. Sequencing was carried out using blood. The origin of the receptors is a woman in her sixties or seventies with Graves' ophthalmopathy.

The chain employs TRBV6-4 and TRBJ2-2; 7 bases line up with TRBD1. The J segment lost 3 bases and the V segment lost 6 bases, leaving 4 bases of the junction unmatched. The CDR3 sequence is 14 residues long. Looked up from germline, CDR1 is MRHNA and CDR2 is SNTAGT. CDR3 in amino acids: CASSAGTDTGELFF. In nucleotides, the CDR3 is TGTGCCAGCAGCGCCGGGACAGACACCGGGGAGCTGTTTTTT.

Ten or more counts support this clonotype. Here the CDR3 DNA reads TGTGCCAGCCGCACCCTCAGACCCCCGGAGGAGTTCTTC. Its translation: CASRTLRPPEEFF. The gene calls are TRBV28 and TRBJ2-1, with a tentative D call TRBD2 (5 bases). Trimming shortened V by 8 bases and J by 14 bases, and 22 bases separated the two germline ends. There are 13 residues in the CDR3. Germline CDR1 and CDR2: MDHEN and SYDVKM. Complete variable domain (other parts from reference TRBV28 and TRBJ2-1): DVKVTQSSRYLVKRTGEKVFLECVQDMDHENMFWYRQDPGLGLRLIYFSYDVKMKEKGDIPEGYSVSREKKERFSLILESASTNQTSMYLCASRTLRPPEEFFGPGTRLTVL.

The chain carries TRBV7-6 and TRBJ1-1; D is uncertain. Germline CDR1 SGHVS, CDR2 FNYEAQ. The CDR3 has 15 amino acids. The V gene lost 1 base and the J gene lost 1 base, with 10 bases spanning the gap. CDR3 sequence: CASSLVAGWNTEAFF. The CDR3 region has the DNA TGTGCCAGCAGCTTAGTGGCGGGGTGGAACACTGAAGCTTTCTTT.

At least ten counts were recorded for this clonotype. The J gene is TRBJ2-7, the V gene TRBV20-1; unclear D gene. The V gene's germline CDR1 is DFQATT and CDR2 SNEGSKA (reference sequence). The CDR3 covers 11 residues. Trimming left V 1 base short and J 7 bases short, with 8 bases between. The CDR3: CSARGSEEQYF. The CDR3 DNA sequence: TGCAGTGCTAGAGGGAGTGAGGAGCAGTACTTC.

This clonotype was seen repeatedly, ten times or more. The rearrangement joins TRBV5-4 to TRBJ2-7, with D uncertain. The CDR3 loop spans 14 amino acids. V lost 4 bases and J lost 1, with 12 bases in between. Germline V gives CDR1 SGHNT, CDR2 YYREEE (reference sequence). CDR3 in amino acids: CASSRNDGSYEQYF. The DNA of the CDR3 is TGTGCCAGCAGCCGCAATGACGGATCCTACGAGCAGTACTTC.